Here is one T cell receptor (beta chain) with its context. Read coverage stops 3 residues before the CDR3 terminus; the germline J gene supplies the remainder. This record comes from a study of T cells in women clearing cervical HPV infection. The germline gives CDR1 DFQATT, CDR2 SNEGSKA (reference sequence). The CDR3 is 13 residues long. Trimming took 3 bases from V and 3 from J; bases not matched to a gene: 2. The protocol was immunoSEQ multiplex PCR, while the TCRdb copy is restricted to in-frame clones and leaves out a portion. This listing includes tens of thousands of clones. Material for sequencing was blood buffy coat. The TCR sequence derives from a woman between 18 and 70 years old with a cervical HPV16 infection that either progressed to CIN3+ or cleared (not recorded which). The chain recombines TRBV20-1 with TRBJ2-7; 10 nucleotides match TRBD1. The CDR3 sequence: CSARGTGVYEQYF. The CDR3 DNA, read in part, is TGCAGTGCTAGGGGGACAGGGGTCTACGAG.